This T cell receptor beta chain was identified during a study of cytomegalovirus exposure and HLA in healthy donors. Germline V gene sequence: CDR1 MGHDK, CDR2 SYGVNS. Trimming removed 5 bases at V and 0 bases at J, with 13 bases between. The CDR3 totals 15 residues. 60 Vbeta and 13 Jbeta primers were used in PCR. Repertoires were generated with immunoSEQ multiplex PCR, while TCRdb's copy carries only in-frame clones and drops some. The sample lists about 89,000 clones; roughly 80% were seen once. The table lists this clone with a few counts. The sample consisted of PBMCs. V is TRBV25-1 and J is TRBJ1-1; D gene ambiguous. The sequence came from a male donor in good health and CMV-seronegative. CDR3 sequence: CASSRTARLNTEAFF. The CDR3 nucleotides read TGTGCCAGCAGTAGGACTGCCAGACTGAACACTGAAGCTTTCTTT.